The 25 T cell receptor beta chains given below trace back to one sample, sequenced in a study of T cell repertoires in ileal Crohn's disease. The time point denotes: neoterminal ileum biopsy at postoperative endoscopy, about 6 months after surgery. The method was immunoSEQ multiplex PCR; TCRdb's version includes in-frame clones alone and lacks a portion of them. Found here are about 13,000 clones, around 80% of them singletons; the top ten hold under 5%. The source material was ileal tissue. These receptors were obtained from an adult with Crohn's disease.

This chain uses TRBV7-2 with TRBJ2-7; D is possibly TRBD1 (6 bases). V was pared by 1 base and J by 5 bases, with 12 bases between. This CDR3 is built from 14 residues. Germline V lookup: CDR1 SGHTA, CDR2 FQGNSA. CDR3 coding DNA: TGTGCCAGCAGCTTAGGCAGGGGCACCAACGAGCAGTACTTC. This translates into CASSLGRGTNEQYF.

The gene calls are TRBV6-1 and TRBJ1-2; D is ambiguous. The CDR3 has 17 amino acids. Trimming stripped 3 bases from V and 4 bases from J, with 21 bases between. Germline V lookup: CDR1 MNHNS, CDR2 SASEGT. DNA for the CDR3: TGTGCCAGCAGTGAGGGTAGCTTACATGGCCTAACCTATGGCTACACCTTC. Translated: CASSEGSLHGLTYGYTF.

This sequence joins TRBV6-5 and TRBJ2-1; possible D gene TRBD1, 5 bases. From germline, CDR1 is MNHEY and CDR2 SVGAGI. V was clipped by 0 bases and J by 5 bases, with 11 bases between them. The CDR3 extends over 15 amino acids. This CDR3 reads CASSYSSGLDNEQFF. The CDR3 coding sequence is TGTGCCAGCAGTTACTCCTCAGGGTTGGACAATGAGCAGTTCTTC.

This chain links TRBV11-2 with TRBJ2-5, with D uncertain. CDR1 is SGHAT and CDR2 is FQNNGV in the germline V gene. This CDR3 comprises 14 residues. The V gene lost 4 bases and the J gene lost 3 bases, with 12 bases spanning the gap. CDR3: CASSSGPVKETQYF. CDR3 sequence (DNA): TGTGCCAGCAGCTCCGGTCCCGTTAAAGAGACCCAGTACTTC.

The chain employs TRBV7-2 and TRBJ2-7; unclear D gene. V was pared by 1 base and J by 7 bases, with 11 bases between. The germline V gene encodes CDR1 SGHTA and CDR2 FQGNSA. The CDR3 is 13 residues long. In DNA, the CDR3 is TGTGCCAGCAGCTTAGAGCGCCTCCGGGAGCAGTACTTC. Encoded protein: CASSLERLREQYF.

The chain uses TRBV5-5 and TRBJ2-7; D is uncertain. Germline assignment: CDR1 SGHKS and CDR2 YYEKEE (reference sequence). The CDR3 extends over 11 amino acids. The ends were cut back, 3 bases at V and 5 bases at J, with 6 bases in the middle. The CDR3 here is CASSSENEQYF. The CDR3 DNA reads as TGTGCCAGCAGCTCGGAGAACGAGCAGTACTTC.

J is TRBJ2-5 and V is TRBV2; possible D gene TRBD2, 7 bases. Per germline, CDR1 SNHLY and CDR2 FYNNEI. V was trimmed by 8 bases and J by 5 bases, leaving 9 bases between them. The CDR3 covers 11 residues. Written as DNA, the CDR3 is TGTGCCAGCGGGGGGGCGGAGACCCAGTACTTC. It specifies CASGGAETQYF.

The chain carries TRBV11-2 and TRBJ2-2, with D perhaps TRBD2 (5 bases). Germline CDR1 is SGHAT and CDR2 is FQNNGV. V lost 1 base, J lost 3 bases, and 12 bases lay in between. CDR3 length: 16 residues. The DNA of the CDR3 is TGTGCCAGCAGCTTAGTCGCTAGCTCTCACACCGGGGAGCTGTTTTTT. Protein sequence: CASSLVASSHTGELFF.

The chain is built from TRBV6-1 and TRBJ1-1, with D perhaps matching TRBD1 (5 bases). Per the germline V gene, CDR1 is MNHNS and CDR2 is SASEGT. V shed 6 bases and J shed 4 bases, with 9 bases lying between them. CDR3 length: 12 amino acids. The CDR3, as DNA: TGTGCCAGCAGCCCAGGGCTCACTGAAGCTTTCTTT. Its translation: CASSPGLTEAFF.

The CDR3 here is CASSREYAYEQYF. The CDR3 coding sequence is TGTGCCAGCTCGAGGGAATACGCCTACGAGCAGTACTTC. The rearrangement joins TRBV18 to TRBJ2-7; possibly TRBD2 for D (5 bases). V lost 6 bases to trimming and J lost 2 bases, with 11 bases between them. Per germline, CDR1 KGHSH and CDR2 LQKENI. This CDR3 comprises 13 residues. The whole variable domain, remainder taken from reference TRBV18 and TRBJ2-7, is NAGVMQNPRHLVRRRGQEARLRCSPMKGHSHVYWYRQLPEEGLKFMVYLQKENIIDESGMPKERFSAEFPKEGPSILRIQQVVRGDSAAYFCASSREYAYEQYFGPGTRLTVT.

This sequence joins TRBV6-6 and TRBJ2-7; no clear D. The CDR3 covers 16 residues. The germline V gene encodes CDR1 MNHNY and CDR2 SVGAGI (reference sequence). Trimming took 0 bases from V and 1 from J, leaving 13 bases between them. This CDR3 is CASSYSQQTQSYEQYF. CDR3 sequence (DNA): TGTGCCAGCAGTTACTCCCAACAGACCCAGTCCTACGAGCAGTACTTC.

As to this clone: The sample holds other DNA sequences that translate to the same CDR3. The CDR3 DNA reads TGTGCCAGCAGACAGGGGTTGACTGAAGCTTTCTTT. This translates into CASRQGLTEAFF. The chain is built from TRBV6-5 and TRBJ1-1; TRBD1 matches at 7 bases. This CDR3 has 12 amino acids. Per germline, CDR1 MNHEY and CDR2 SVGAGI. J lost 5 bases, V lost 6 bases, and 3 bases had no gene match.

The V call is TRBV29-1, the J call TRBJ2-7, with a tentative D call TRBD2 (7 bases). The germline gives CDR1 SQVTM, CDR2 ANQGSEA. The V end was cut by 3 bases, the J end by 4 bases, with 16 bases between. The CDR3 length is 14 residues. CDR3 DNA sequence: TGCAGCGTTGAGGGGGGGGCCCAGGGTTACGAGCAGTACTTC. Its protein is CSVEGGAQGYEQYF.

The CDR3 loop reads CASSASSGNTIYF. Written as DNA, the CDR3 is TGTGCCAGCAGTGCCAGCTCTGGAAACACCATATATTTT. The chain combines TRBV25-1 with TRBJ1-3; D call uncertain. CDR3 size: 13 residues. Trimming took off 4 bases at V and 0 bases at J, with 4 bases between the two ends. Looked up from germline, CDR1 is MGHDK and CDR2 is SYGVNS.

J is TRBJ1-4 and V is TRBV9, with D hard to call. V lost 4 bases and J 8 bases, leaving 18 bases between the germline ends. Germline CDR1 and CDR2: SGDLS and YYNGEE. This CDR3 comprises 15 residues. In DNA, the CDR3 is TGTGCCAGCAGCCAAGGAGTCAGTGGAGGGGAAAAACTGTTTTTT. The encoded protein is CASSQGVSGGEKLFF.

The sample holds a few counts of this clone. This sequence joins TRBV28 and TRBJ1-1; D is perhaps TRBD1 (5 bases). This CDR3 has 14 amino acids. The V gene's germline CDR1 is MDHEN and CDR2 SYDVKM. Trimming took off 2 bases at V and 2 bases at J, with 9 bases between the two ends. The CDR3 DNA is TGTGCCAGCAGTTTACACAGGCGCAACACTGAAGCTTTCTTT. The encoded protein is CASSLHRRNTEAFF.

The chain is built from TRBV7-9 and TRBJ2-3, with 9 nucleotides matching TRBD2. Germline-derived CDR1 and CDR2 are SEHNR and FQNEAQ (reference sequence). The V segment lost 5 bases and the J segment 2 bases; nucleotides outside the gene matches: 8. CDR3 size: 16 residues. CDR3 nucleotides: TGTGCCAGCAGCCGCAAGCTAGCGGGAAACACAGATACGCAGTATTTT. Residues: CASSRKLAGNTDTQYF.

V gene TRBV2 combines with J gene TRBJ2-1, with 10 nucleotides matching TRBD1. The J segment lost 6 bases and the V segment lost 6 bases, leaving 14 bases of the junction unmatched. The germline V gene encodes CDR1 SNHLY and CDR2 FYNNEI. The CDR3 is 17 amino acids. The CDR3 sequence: CASRVRELGQGGNEQFF. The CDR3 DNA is TGTGCCAGCAGGGTTCGAGAACTTGGACAGGGGGGCAATGAGCAGTTCTTC.

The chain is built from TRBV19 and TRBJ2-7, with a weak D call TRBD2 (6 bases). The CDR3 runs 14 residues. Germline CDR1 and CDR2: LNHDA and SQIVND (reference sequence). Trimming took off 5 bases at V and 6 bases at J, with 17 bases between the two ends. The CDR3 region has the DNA TGTGCCAGTAGTTCACGGACTACTGTCCGCGAGCAGTACTTC. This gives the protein CASSSRTTVREQYF.

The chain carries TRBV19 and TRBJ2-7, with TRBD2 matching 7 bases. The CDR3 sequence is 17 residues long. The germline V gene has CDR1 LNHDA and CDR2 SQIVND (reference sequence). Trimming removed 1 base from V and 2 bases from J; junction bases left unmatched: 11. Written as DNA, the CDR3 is TGTGCCAGTAGTATAGGGCACGCTCGGGGACTAACCTACGAGCAGTACTTC. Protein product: CASSIGHARGLTYEQYF.

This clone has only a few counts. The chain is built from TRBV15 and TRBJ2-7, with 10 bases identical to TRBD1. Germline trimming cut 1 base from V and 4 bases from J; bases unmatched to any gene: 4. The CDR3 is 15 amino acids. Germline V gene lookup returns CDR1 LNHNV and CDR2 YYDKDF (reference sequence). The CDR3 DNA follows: TGTGCCACCAGCAGAGGAGGGACAGGGGATTACGAGCAGTACTTC. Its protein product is CATSRGGTGDYEQYF.

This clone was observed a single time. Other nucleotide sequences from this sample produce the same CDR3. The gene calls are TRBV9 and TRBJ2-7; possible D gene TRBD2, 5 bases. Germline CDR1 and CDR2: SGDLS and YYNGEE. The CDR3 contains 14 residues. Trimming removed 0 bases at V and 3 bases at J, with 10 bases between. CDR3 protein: CASSVGVEGYEQYF. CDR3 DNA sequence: TGTGCCAGCAGCGTAGGGGTCGAGGGCTACGAGCAGTACTTC.

CDR3 nucleotides: TGTGCCAGCAGCACAACTCGGACTAGCGGGAGGACCACAAATTACTACAATGAGCAGTTCTTC. Translation gives CASSTTRTSGRTTNYYNEQFF. The genes are TRBV27 and TRBJ2-1, with TRBD2 matching 14 bases. Germline assignment: CDR1 MNHEY and CDR2 SMNVEV (reference sequence). Trimming cost V 6 bases and J 3 bases; bases outside gene matches: 19. There are 21 residues in the CDR3.

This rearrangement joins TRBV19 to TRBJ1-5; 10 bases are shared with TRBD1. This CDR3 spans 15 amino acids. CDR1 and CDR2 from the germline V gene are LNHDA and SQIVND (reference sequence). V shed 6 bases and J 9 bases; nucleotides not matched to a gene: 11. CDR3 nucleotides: TGTGCCAGTAGCCCGATGACAGGGGGCGGGCGGCCCCAGCATTTT. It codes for CASSPMTGGGRPQHF.

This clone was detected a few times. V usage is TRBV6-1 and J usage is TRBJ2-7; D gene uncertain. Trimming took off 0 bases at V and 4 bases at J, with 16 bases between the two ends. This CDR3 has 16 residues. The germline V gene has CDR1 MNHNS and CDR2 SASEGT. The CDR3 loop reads CASSEAPTSFGYEQYF. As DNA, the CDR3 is TGTGCCAGCAGTGAAGCGCCGACTTCCTTCGGGTACGAGCAGTACTTC.